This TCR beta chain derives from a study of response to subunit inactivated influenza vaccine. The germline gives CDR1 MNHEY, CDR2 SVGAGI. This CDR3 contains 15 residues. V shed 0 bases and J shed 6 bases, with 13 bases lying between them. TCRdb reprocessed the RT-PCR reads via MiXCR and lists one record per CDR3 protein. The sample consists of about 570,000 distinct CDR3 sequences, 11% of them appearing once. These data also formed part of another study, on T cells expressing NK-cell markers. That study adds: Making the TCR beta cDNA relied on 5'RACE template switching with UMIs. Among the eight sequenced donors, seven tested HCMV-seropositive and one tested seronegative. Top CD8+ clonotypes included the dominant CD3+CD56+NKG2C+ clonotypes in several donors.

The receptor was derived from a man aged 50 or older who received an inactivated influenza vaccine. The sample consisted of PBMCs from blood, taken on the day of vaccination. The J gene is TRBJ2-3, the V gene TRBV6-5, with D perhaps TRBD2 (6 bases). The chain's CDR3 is CASSYSYGRGDTQYF. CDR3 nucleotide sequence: TGTGCCAGCAGTTACTCGTACGGGAGAGGGGATACGCAGTATTTT.